A single sample gave rise to the 30 T cell receptor beta chains below, sequenced in a study of tumor-infiltrating lymphocytes in localized non-small cell lung cancer. Data came from immunoSEQ multiplex PCR; TCRdb stores just in-frame clones and leaves some out. The top ten clones hold around 9.8% of a sample with roughly 9,200 clones, 81% of them seen once. Sequencing was carried out using uninvolved lung tissue not adjacent to the tumor. Every receptor here comes from a human donor with non-small cell lung cancer.

This clone was recorded only once. The chain recombines TRBV4-1 with TRBJ2-5; 12 bases line up with TRBD1. Losses at the gene ends were 0 bases for V and 6 bases for J; bases not matched to a gene: 14. The CDR3 is made up of 19 amino acids. Germline CDR1 MGHRA, CDR2 YSYEKL. In nucleotides, the CDR3 is TGCGCCAGCAGCCAAGATTGGGACAGGGGGCCCGGGATCGGAAAGACCCAGTACTTC. It is translated as CASSQDWDRGPGIGKTQYF.

This chain links TRBV6-4 with TRBJ1-5, with TRBD1 as a possible D gene (5 bases). CDR3 length equals 16 residues. Trimming removed 6 bases from V and 0 bases from J, with 15 bases in between. Germline CDR1 reads MRHNA; CDR2 reads SNTAGT. This chain's CDR3 is CASSRGRMYSNQPQHF. The DNA of the CDR3 is TGTGCCAGCAGCCGGGGACGGATGTATAGCAATCAGCCCCAGCATTTT.

V is TRBV28 and J is TRBJ1-4; 7 nucleotides agree with TRBD1. Trimming at V came to 3 bases and at J to 7 bases, leaving 23 bases not matched to a gene. This CDR3 comprises 20 residues. The germline gives CDR1 MDHEN, CDR2 SYDVKM. In DNA form, the CDR3 reads TGTGCCAGCAGTTTTAACCCATATGACAGGGTTTCATACGGGGGTGAAAAACTGTTTTTT. Its translation: CASSFNPYDRVSYGGEKLFF.

This clone was observed once. V and J are TRBV18 and TRBJ2-1, with a weak D call TRBD2 (5 bases). The CDR3 is 11 amino acids. With 2 bases removed from V and 9 bases from J, the gap between germline ends came to 5 bases. CDR1 and CDR2 from the germline V gene are KGHSH and LQKENI. The CDR3 region is CASSPEGEQFF. In DNA, the CDR3 is TGTGCCAGCTCACCAGAGGGTGAGCAGTTCTTC.

The chain recombines TRBV7-3 with TRBJ2-7; 8 bases are shared with TRBD2. Looked up from germline, CDR1 is SGHTA and CDR2 is FQGTGA. The length of the CDR3 is 15 residues. Trimming cost V 5 bases and J 3 bases; bases outside gene matches: 9. The CDR3 coding sequence is TGTGCCAGCAGCCCCGCTAGCGGGCACTTCTACGAGCAGTACTTC. Residues: CASSPASGHFYEQYF.

This clone appeared a few times. The chain joins TRBV6-1 to TRBJ1-4, with TRBD1 as a possible D gene (5 bases). Germline V gene lookup returns CDR1 MNHNS and CDR2 SASEGT. Trimming left V 7 bases short and J 6 bases short, with 18 bases between. This CDR3 region has 15 residues. This CDR3 is CASIKGQGWDEKLFF. The CDR3 nucleotides read TGTGCCAGCATCAAAGGTCAGGGTTGGGATGAAAAACTGTTTTTT.

This clone has a single count. V gene TRBV28 combines with J gene TRBJ2-5; D is tentatively TRBD1 or TRBD2 (5 bases each). Per germline, CDR1 MDHEN and CDR2 SYDVKM. This CDR3 spans 14 amino acids. The V gene lost 5 bases and the J gene lost 2 bases, with 12 bases spanning the gap. CDR3 residues: CASSIPGRQETQYF. The CDR3 DNA sequence: TGTGCCAGCAGTATACCGGGACGGCAAGAGACCCAGTACTTC.

There are a few counts of this clone. V usage is TRBV7-3 and J usage is TRBJ2-3; perhaps TRBD2 as D (7 bases). Trimming stripped 8 bases from V and 3 bases from J, with 15 bases between. The CDR3 runs to 14 residues. The germline V gene encodes CDR1 SGHTA and CDR2 FQGTGA. CDR3 loop: CASSRGGETDTQYF. CDR3 DNA: TGTGCCAGCTCTAGGGGGGGTGAAACAGATACGCAGTATTTT.

This chain joins TRBV28 and TRBJ2-7; 10 bases match TRBD1. The CDR3 spans 14 residues. In germline, CDR1 is MDHEN, CDR2 SYDVKM. V shed 2 bases, J shed 6 bases, and the junction held 4 bases outside the gene matches. CDR3 loop: CASSLGTGVGEQYF. The CDR3 nucleotides read TGTGCCAGCAGTTTAGGGACAGGGGTCGGCGAGCAGTACTTC.

Remarks on this clone: Its ends do not fully match the called genes, so a read error is possible. The chain's CDR3 is CASSLEPGQGETFF. The CDR3 nucleotides read TGTGCCAGCAGCTTAGAGCCGGGACAGGGTGAAACTTTCTTT. This sequence joins TRBV11-2 and TRBJ1-1; 9 bases align to TRBD1. The length of the CDR3 is 14 residues. Germline V CDR1 and CDR2: SGHAT, FQNNGV.

The V and J genes are TRBV7-9 and TRBJ2-7; D unclear. V shed 1 base and J shed 4 bases, with 5 bases lying between them. The CDR3 extends over 12 amino acids. CDR1 is SEHNR and CDR2 is FQNEAQ in the germline V gene (reference sequence). The CDR3 region has the DNA TGTGCCAGCAGCTTAGAAGCTTACGAGCAGTACTTC. It yields the protein CASSLEAYEQYF.

The chain carries TRBV10-1 and TRBJ2-5, with 11 bases lining up with TRBD2. The CDR3 loop spans 13 amino acids. V lost 6 bases, J lost 4 bases, and 1 base stayed unmatched. Looked up from germline, CDR1 is WNHNN and CDR2 is SYGVQD (reference sequence). CDR3 bases: TGCGCCAGCAGACTAGCGGGAGTAGAGACCCAGTACTTC. It codes for CASRLAGVETQYF.

The CDR3 bases are TGTGCCAGCAGCCGACAGGGGCAAGAGACCCAGTACTTC. Translation gives CASSRQGQETQYF. The gene calls are TRBV5-6 and TRBJ2-5; the match to TRBD1 covers 8 bases. CDR3 length: 13 residues. In germline, CDR1 is SGHDT, CDR2 YYEEEE. The trim removed 4 bases at V and 2 bases at J, leaving 1 base unmatched.

This clone was seen more than once but under ten times. V and J are TRBV10-1 and TRBJ2-1, with 14 nucleotides matching TRBD2. V trimming: 5 bases; J trimming: 4 bases; junction bases outside the gene matches: 10. CDR1 and CDR2 (germline): WNHNN, SYGVQD (reference sequence). The CDR3 sequence is 18 residues long. Written as DNA, the CDR3 is TGCGCCAGCAGTAAGACCGGGACTAGCGGGAGAAAGTACAATGAGCAGTTCTTC. It translates to CASSKTGTSGRKYNEQFF.

The chain recombines TRBV11-2 with TRBJ2-2, with no clear D. The germline V and J ends were trimmed by 1 base and 1 base, with 7 bases remaining between them. This CDR3 contains 15 residues. The germline V gene has CDR1 SGHAT and CDR2 FQNNGV. The CDR3 DNA is TGTGCCAGCAGCTTAGGGCCGGAGAACACCGGGGAGCTGTTTTTT. This encodes CASSLGPENTGELFF.

V usage is TRBV29-1 and J usage is TRBJ1-1; D unclear. From germline, CDR1 is SQVTM and CDR2 ANQGSEA. Trimming pared 7 bases from V and 0 bases from J, leaving 6 bases between. The CDR3 is 11 residues long. CDR3 protein: CSGTVNTEAFF. In DNA form, the CDR3 reads TGCAGCGGGACGGTGAACACTGAAGCTTTCTTT.

This sequence joins TRBV5-4 and TRBJ2-3; TRBD2 matches 7 bases. The CDR3 runs to 14 residues. The germline V gene encodes CDR1 SGHNT and CDR2 YYREEE (reference sequence). The V gene end was trimmed by 1 base and the J gene end by 4 bases; junction bases not matched to a gene: 3. The CDR3 DNA follows: TGTGCCAGCAGCTTGAGACTAGCCGCAGATACGCAGTATTTT. Translated: CASSLRLAADTQYF.

The chain recombines TRBV2 with TRBJ2-7; TRBD2 matches at 7 bases. Germline trimming cut 6 bases from V and 1 base from J; bases unmatched to any gene: 9. This CDR3 comprises 15 residues. CDR1 and CDR2 (germline): SNHLY, FYNNEI. The CDR3 loop reads CASRSRAGLSYEQYF. In DNA, the CDR3 is TGTGCCAGCAGGTCGAGAGCGGGATTATCCTACGAGCAGTACTTC.

This chain joins TRBV9 and TRBJ2-4; TRBD2 matches at 14 bases. J lost 7 bases, V lost 2 bases, and 5 bases had no gene match. The CDR3 sequence is 16 residues long. Germline V CDR1 and CDR2: SGDLS, YYNGEE. The CDR3 region is CASSVGLAGGRNIQYF. The CDR3 DNA sequence: TGTGCCAGCAGCGTCGGACTAGCGGGAGGACGGAACATTCAGTACTTC.

The chain links TRBV7-8 to TRBJ2-2, with 7 bases aligning to TRBD2. This CDR3 comprises 15 residues. Germline assignment: CDR1 SGHVS and CDR2 FQNEAQ. The V and J ends lost 0 bases and 3 bases, in that order; junction bases with no gene match: 1. The CDR3 is CASSLAGRDTGELFF. The CDR3 DNA is TGTGCCAGCAGCTTAGCGGGGAGGGACACCGGGGAGCTGTTTTTT.

This chain links TRBV7-2 with TRBJ1-2; D may be TRBD1 (5 bases). The germline V gene encodes CDR1 SGHTA and CDR2 FQGNSA. V was cut by 5 bases and J by 4 bases, with 11 bases left in between. The CDR3 extends over 13 amino acids. The CDR3 DNA sequence: TGTGCCAGCAGCCCTAGGGGACGCTATGGCTACACCTTC. Its translation: CASSPRGRYGYTF.

CDR3 residues: CASLTHRGTGSYNEQFF. In nucleotides, the CDR3 is TGTGCCAGCTTGACCCATCGCGGGACAGGATCTTACAATGAGCAGTTCTTC. The chain combines TRBV7-9 with TRBJ2-1; 8 bases agree with TRBD1. The CDR3 is 17 amino acids. Trimming at V came to 8 bases and at J to 4 bases, leaving 16 bases not matched to a gene. CDR1 and CDR2 from the germline V gene are SEHNR and FQNEAQ (reference sequence).

This chain uses TRBV19 with TRBJ1-1; D remains unclear. Between the trimmed V and J ends, which lost 4 bases and 0 bases, there was a span of 12 bases. The length of the CDR3 is 15 residues. Germline CDR1 and CDR2: LNHDA and SQIVND (reference sequence). The CDR3 spells CASSTSPVMNTEAFF. The CDR3 DNA is TGTGCCAGTAGTACGAGCCCTGTCATGAACACTGAAGCTTTCTTT.

V usage is TRBV5-5 and J usage is TRBJ1-1, with D uncertain. Germline loops: CDR1 SGHKS, CDR2 YYEKEE (reference sequence). CDR3 length: 15 amino acids. V lost 1 base, J lost 1 base, and 11 bases lay in between. Here the CDR3 reads CASSLLGSQNTEAFF. CDR3 DNA sequence: TGTGCCAGCAGCTTGTTAGGAAGCCAGAACACTGAAGCTTTCTTT.

V and J are TRBV11-2 and TRBJ2-1; D tentatively fits TRBD1 or TRBD2 (5 bases each). V was trimmed by 4 bases and J by 5 bases, leaving 9 bases between them. The germline V gene encodes CDR1 SGHAT and CDR2 FQNNGV. The CDR3 covers 13 residues. CDR3 loop: CASSSGRHNEQFF. The CDR3 bases are TGTGCCAGCAGCTCGGGACGCCACAATGAGCAGTTCTTC.

The J gene is TRBJ1-6, the V gene TRBV5-1; TRBD1 matches 9 bases. CDR1 SGHRS and CDR2 YFSETQ come from the germline V gene. Germline trimming cut 3 bases from V and 7 bases from J; bases unmatched to any gene: 5. The CDR3 runs to 15 residues. The CDR3 loop reads CASSSGQGINSPLHF. The CDR3 nucleotides are TGCGCCAGCAGCTCCGGACAGGGGATAAATTCACCCCTCCACTTT.

This chain joins TRBV7-6 and TRBJ1-1; 10 bases are a match to TRBD1. The CDR3 spans 13 residues. Looked up from germline, CDR1 is SGHVS and CDR2 is FNYEAQ. J lost 8 bases, V lost 5 bases, and 5 bases had no gene match. The CDR3 DNA reads as TGTGCCAGCAGCCAACGACAGGGGGCAGAAGCTTTCTTT. Its translation is CASSQRQGAEAFF.

The chain has TRBV19 and TRBJ1-1; no definite D call. V lost 4 bases to trimming and J lost 4 bases, with 10 bases between them. There are 13 residues in the CDR3. Per germline, CDR1 LNHDA and CDR2 SQIVND (reference sequence). CDR3 residues: CASSTSKGTEAFF. The DNA for the CDR3 is TGTGCCAGTAGTACATCAAAGGGCACTGAAGCTTTCTTT. Together with reference TRBV19 and TRBJ1-1, the CDR3 gives the full variable domain: DGGITQSPKYLFRKEGQNVTLSCEQNLNHDAMYWYRQDPGQGLRLIYYSQIVNDFQKGDIAEGYSVSREKKESFPLTVTSAQKNPTAFYLCASSTSKGTEAFFGQGTRLTVV.

The rearrangement joins TRBV6-1 to TRBJ1-1; no firm D call. V lost 11 bases and J 5 bases, leaving 9 bases between the germline ends. The CDR3 has 10 residues. CDR1 and CDR2 (germline): MNHNS, SASEGT. Here the CDR3 DNA reads TGTGCCGCGGGAGATACTGAAGCTTTCTTT. The encoded protein is CAAGDTEAFF.

This chain uses TRBV19 with TRBJ2-7; 10 bases match TRBD2. Germline V gives CDR1 LNHDA, CDR2 SQIVND (reference sequence). The CDR3 contains 16 residues. The J segment lost 4 bases and the V segment lost 5 bases, leaving 11 bases of the junction unmatched. The chain's CDR3 is CASSLADVLAGYEQYF. As DNA, the CDR3 is TGTGCCAGTAGTTTGGCAGACGTACTAGCGGGATACGAGCAGTACTTC.